These T cell receptor beta chains were read from a single sample in a study of blood T cells in healthy people across ages. MiXCR, applied by TCRdb to the 5' RACE reads, yields one record per CDR3 protein. Of hundreds of thousands of distinct CDR3 sequences in the sample, about 53% were seen once. What was sequenced was blood. These TCRs come from an elderly man in good health. Both conserved end residues are trimmed from each CDR3. The order of the fields is J gene, V gene, CDR3 protein.

j_gene: TRBJ1-4
v_gene: TRBV28
CDR3aa: ASSLWTGTNEKLF

j_gene: TRBJ1-4
v_gene: TRBV7-8
CDR3aa: ASSLAPASVPFGEKLF

j_gene: TRBJ2-1
v_gene: TRBV18
CDR3aa: ASSLGTNYNEQF

j_gene: TRBJ2-1
v_gene: TRBV12-3/TRBV12-4
CDR3aa: ASVVAGANPQGGEQF

j_gene: -
v_gene: TRBV29-1
CDR3aa: SVEGGRGGREQF

j_gene: TRBJ2-3
v_gene: TRBV28
CDR3aa: ASNEGGPTDTQY

j_gene: -
v_gene: TRBV5-1
CDR3aa: ASTPGGVLTKTQY

j_gene: TRBJ2-5
v_gene: TRBV6-5
CDR3aa: ASCPWGGDHNEQY

j_gene: TRBJ2-7
v_gene: TRBV6-5
CDR3aa: ASSWTSGRTGEQY

j_gene: -
v_gene: TRBV10-2
CDR3aa: ASRGTGGDKNIQY

j_gene: TRBJ1-1
v_gene: TRBV5-1
CDR3aa: ASSNRQGNTEAF

j_gene: TRBJ2-7
v_gene: TRBV6-2/TRBV6-3
CDR3aa: ASSDEGLRVEQY

j_gene: TRBJ2-1
v_gene: TRBV27
CDR3aa: ASSHPLASGSPSSYNEQF

j_gene: TRBJ2-1
v_gene: TRBV20-1
CDR3aa: SAQGLAGVNEQF

j_gene: TRBJ2-6
v_gene: TRBV27
CDR3aa: ASSLSWTEHSGANVLT

j_gene: TRBJ2-3
v_gene: TRBV7-9
CDR3aa: ASSLAEYAY

j_gene: TRBJ1-2
v_gene: TRBV29-1
CDR3aa: SVDLAAAYGYT